The entry that follows covers one T cell receptor (beta chain) sequence. Its antigen is still unknown. The data were taken from a study of post-analysis software for immune sequencing data. The wider study: Included among the disease courses, which were recorded for the cohort, were relapsing-remitting, secondary progressive and progressive-relapsing multiple sclerosis.

TCR beta cDNA libraries had unique molecular identifiers. TCRdb independently ran MiXCR on the PCR reads; one entry per CDR3 protein. There are about 540,000 distinct CDR3 sequences in the sample; 30% to 40% occur only once, and less than 6% lies in the top ten. General study findings and limits: People with multiple sclerosis had a significantly lower normalized Chao1 diversity than controls did. With TRBV5-6, TRBV5-1 and TRBV20-1 included, about five TRBV segments were more frequent in patients than in controls. Under F measure analysis, samples from one preparation batch co-clustered strongly.

The J segment lost 4 bases and the V segment lost 4 bases, leaving 6 bases of the junction unmatched. The CDR3 extends over 16 amino acids. The germline gives CDR1 KGHSH, CDR2 LQKENI. The origin of this receptor is a girl aged 2-17 years with multiple sclerosis. The sequenced material came from blood. The chain carries TRBV18 and TRBJ2-2; 10 bases align to TRBD1. The CDR3 DNA reads TGTGCCAGCTCACTCGCGGGACAGGGGCTCACCGGGGAGCTGTTTTTT. Translation: CASSLAGQGLTGELFF.